This is a list of T cell receptor beta chains from one sample in a study of control samples from healthy donors and cancer patients. TCRdb's copy holds only in-frame clones and misses some; the assay was immunoSEQ multiplex PCR. The sample lists under 150,000 clones; approximately 91% were seen once. Sequences were obtained from blood. The receptors here all came from a woman aged 30 to 39 in good health. CDR3s include the opening cysteine and the closing phenylalanine or tryptophan. The D gene is left open where the match is weak. Clone size appears in some rows only: once, few, many, or a class for an expanded clone.

TRBD1 TRBJ1-3 TRBV2 . TGTGCCAGCAGTCTTTCAGGGGGCATCTCTGGAAACACCATATATTTT CASSLSGGISGNTIYF
TRBD1 TRBJ2-2 TRBV7-9 . TGTGCCAGCAGCCTGGACAGGGCAACCGGGGAGCTGTTTTTT CASSLDRATGELFF
TRBD2 TRBJ2-1 TRBV7-2 . TGTGCCAGCAGCCTTAGCGGGAGGGCCCGCAATGAGCAGTTCTTC CASSLSGRARNEQFF
TRBD2 TRBJ2-1 TRBV11-3 . TGTGCCAGCAGCTCATCTCGCGGGGGCTACAATGAGCAGTTCTTC CASSSSRGGYNEQFF
. TRBJ2-1 TRBV18 . TGTGCCAGCTCACCCCTGACGGTCACCAATGAGCAGTTCTTC CASSPLTVTNEQFF
TRBD2 TRBJ2-3 TRBV10-1 . TGCGCCAGCACCAGAAGCGGGAGCTTCCCAGATACGCAGTATTTT CASTRSGSFPDTQYF
TRBD1 TRBJ1-2 TRBV18 . TGTGCCAGCTCACCCGCGGGACAGTTCTATGGCTACACCTTC CASSPAGQFYGYTF
. TRBJ1-2 TRBV19 . TGTGCCAGTAGTCCGGGCCCTCCCGGGGGCTATGGCTACACCTTC CASSPGPPGGYGYTF
TRBD2 TRBJ2-3 TRBV7-3 few TGTGCCAGCAGCTTAACGTTCGGGATAGCGGGAGACCACGATACGCAGTATTTT CASSLTFGIAGDHDTQYF
. TRBJ1-6 TRBV7-3 . TGTGCCAGCAGCTTAACGGGCGGGGTGTATAATTCACCCCTCCACTTT CASSLTGGVYNSPLHF
. TRBJ2-2 TRBV2 . TGTGCCAGCAGGGGACGGATAAACACCGGGGAGCTGTTTTTT CASRGRINTGELFF
. TRBJ1-2 TRBV19 . TGTGCCAGTAGGCAGGCAGGAGGGGCAGCTAACTATGGCTACACCTTC CASRQAGGAANYGYTF
. TRBJ1-5 TRBV18 . TGTGCCAGCTCACCGAAGGTTGGTTATCAGCCCCAGCATTTT CASSPKVGYQPQHF
. TRBJ2-1 TRBV18 once TGTGCCAGCTCCCCGCCGGGACGCAACAATGAGCAGTTCTTC CASSPPGRNNEQFF
. TRBJ2-5 TRBV2 . TGTGCCAGCAGTGACGGACAGACGATGGAGACCCAGTACTTC CASSDGQTMETQYF
TRBD2 TRBJ2-1 TRBV29-1 . TGCAGCGTTGAAAAGTCTCGACAGACTAGCGGGAGGGGGAATGAGCAGTTCTTC CSVEKSRQTSGRGNEQFF
. TRBJ1-5 TRBV19 . TGTGCCAGTAGTATGGCCCAGGGAGGGAATCAGCCCCAGCATTTT CASSMAQGGNQPQHF
. TRBJ1-1 TRBV6-1 . TGTGCCAGCAGTGACTTGCTTAGACAGGAGAACACTGAAGCTTTCTTT CASSDLLRQENTEAFF
TRBD1 TRBJ1-3 TRBV7-7 . TGTGCCAGCAGCTTACGCATGTCGACAGGGGACTCTGGAAACACCATATATTTT CASSLRMSTGDSGNTIYF
TRBD1 TRBJ1-2 TRBV19 . TGTGCCAGTAGGGCTGGACAGGCAACCTATGGCTACACCTTC CASRAGQATYGYTF
. TRBJ1-6 TRBV7-9 . TGTGCCAGCAGCTTATTTACAGGTTCGGGACCCCTCCACTTT CASSLFTGSGPLHF
. TRBJ2-7 TRBV29-1 . TGCAGCGTTGCACAAGGGAACAACTACGAGCAGTACTTC CSVAQGNNYEQYF
. TRBJ2-1 TRBV5-1 . TGCGCTTCAACGGCGGGCTTCTCCTACAATGAGCAGTTCTTC CASTAGFSYNEQFF
. TRBJ1-2 TRBV6-5 once TGTGCCACCCCCGGGCTACCCTATGGCTACACCTTC CATPGLPYGYTF
TRBD2 TRBJ2-3 TRBV18 . TGTGCCAGCTCCGAGTCCATAGCGGGCCCTGGGGGCACAGATACGCAGTATTTT CASSESIAGPGGTDTQYF
. TRBJ1-1 TRBV10-1 . TGCGCCAGCAGTGCGGACACCTCTGCTGAAGCTTTCTTT CASSADTSAEAFF
TRBD1 TRBJ1-6 TRBV5-1 . TGCGCCAGCAGTCGGGGGACAGGGGCCTATAATTCACCCCTCCACTTT CASSRGTGAYNSPLHF
TRBD1 TRBJ1-2 TRBV9 . TGTGCCAGCAGCCTCCGACAGGGCAATGGCTACACCTTC CASSLRQGNGYTF